The 5 T cell receptor beta chains below come from one sample, sequenced in a study of T cells expressing NK-cell markers (dated by TCRdb to the early 2020s). The receptor library was made with 5' RACE. Sequencing instrument: Illumina HiSeq 2000. TCRdb reprocessed the raw reads; every CDR3 protein sequence is a single record, and DNA is not supplied. The table for this sample shows around 100,000 distinct CDR3 sequences. The top ten clonotypes cover 15% to 20% of the sample. Sequencing input: blood T cells: a sorted CD56 or NKG2C T cell subset, CD4+ or CD8+ T cells, or bulk PBMC T cells (not recorded which). Source of these receptors: a woman aged 18 to 75 in good health.

The genes are TRBV3-1 and TRBJ1-5; with no DNA, the TCRdb D assignment of TRBD1 cannot be verified. Germline CDR1 reads LGHDT; CDR2 reads YNNKEL (reference sequence). The CDR3 length is 18 residues. The CDR3 is CASSQGMGASYSNQPQHF.

The chain combines TRBV14 with TRBJ2-7; TCRdb selects TRBD1, and the lack of DNA leaves this call unchecked. Germline assignment: CDR1 SGHDN and CDR2 FVKESK. The CDR3 extends over 13 amino acids. The CDR3 reads CASSPTGGYEQYF.

This rearrangement joins TRBV4-3 to TRBJ1-1; TCRdb picks TRBD1, but there is no DNA to check that call. CDR1 is LGHNA, CDR2 YSLEER, per germline. This CDR3 has 13 residues. CDR3 protein: CASSQGENTEAFF.

This chain uses TRBV5-4 with TRBJ2-7. The CDR3 runs to 13 residues. From germline, CDR1 is SGHNT and CDR2 YYREEE (reference sequence). CDR3 protein: CASSASSADEQYF.

The chain joins TRBV27 to TRBJ2-6. Germline CDR1 MNHEY, CDR2 SMNVEV (reference sequence). The CDR3 covers 13 residues. The CDR3 sequence is CASSLSGANVLTF.